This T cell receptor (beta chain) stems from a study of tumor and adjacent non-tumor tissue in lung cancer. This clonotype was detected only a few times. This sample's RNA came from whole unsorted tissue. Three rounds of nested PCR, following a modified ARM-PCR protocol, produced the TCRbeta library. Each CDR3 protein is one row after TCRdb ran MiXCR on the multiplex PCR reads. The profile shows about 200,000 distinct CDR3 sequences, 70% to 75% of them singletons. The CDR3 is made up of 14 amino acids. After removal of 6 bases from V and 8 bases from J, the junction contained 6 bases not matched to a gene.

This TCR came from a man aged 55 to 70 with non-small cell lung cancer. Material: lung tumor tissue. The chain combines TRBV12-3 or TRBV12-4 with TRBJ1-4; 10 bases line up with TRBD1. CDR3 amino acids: CASSYDRGPEKLFF. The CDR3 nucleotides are TGTGCCAGCAGCTACGACAGGGGGCCCGAAAAACTGTTTTTT.